These 26 T cell receptor beta chains came from one sample sequenced in a study of control samples from healthy donors and cancer patients. The repertoire was sequenced with immunoSEQ multiplex PCR; TCRdb's copy has only in-frame clones and lacks some. Here the sample spans 170,000 or so clones, approximately 92% being singletons. The specimen was blood. These receptors were collected from a man aged 25 to 40 in good health.

This clone was seen only a few times. This chain uses TRBV28 with TRBJ1-6; 10 bases fit TRBD1. Germline values: CDR1 MDHEN, CDR2 SYDVKM. The CDR3 contains 15 residues. The trim removed 5 bases at V and 10 bases at J, leaving 8 bases unmatched. CDR3 loop: CASSDTGTGESPLHF. The CDR3 bases are TGTGCCAGCAGTGACACCGGGACAGGGGAATCACCCCTCCACTTT.

The rearrangement joins TRBV5-4 to TRBJ2-3; 10 nucleotides align to TRBD2. V dropped 6 bases and J dropped 0; count of bases not matched to a gene: 4. The CDR3 is made up of 15 amino acids. In germline, CDR1 is SGHNT, CDR2 YYREEE (reference sequence). Here the CDR3 reads CASNLAGVSTDTQYF. The CDR3 DNA is TGTGCCAGCAATCTAGCGGGAGTTAGCACAGATACGCAGTATTTT. The full variable domain, rest sourced from reference TRBV5-4 and TRBJ2-3, is ETGVTQSPTHLIKTRGQQVTLRCSSQSGHNTVSWYQQALGQGPQFIFQYYREEENGRGNFPPRFSGLQFPNYSSELNVNALELDDSALYLCASNLAGVSTDTQYFGPGTRLTVL.

V and J are TRBV5-1 and TRBJ1-2; maybe TRBD1 (5 bases). Trimming removed 0 bases from V and 0 bases from J, with 6 bases in between. The germline V gene encodes CDR1 SGHRS and CDR2 YFSETQ. CDR3 size: 14 residues. CDR3 amino acids: CASSLGQSNYGYTF. DNA of the CDR3: TGCGCCAGCAGCTTGGGACAGTCTAACTATGGCTACACCTTC.

V and J are TRBV12-3 or TRBV12-4 and TRBJ1-1; the D is unclear. The CDR3 has 13 residues. V was clipped by 1 base and J by 5 bases, with 8 bases between them. CDR3 sequence: CASSLVRGTEAFF. CDR3 nucleotides: TGTGCCAGCAGTTTAGTCCGCGGGACTGAAGCTTTCTTT.

About this clone: The germline gene is not matched at one end of the junction; a read error may be the cause. The chain is built from TRBV6-1 and TRBJ1-5, with D perhaps matching TRBD1 (5 bases). The CDR3 consists of 13 residues. Germline loops: CDR1 MNHNS, CDR2 SASEGT. CDR3 residues: CASSEGERQPQHF. CDR3 DNA: TGTGCCAGCAGCGAAGGGGAGAGGCAGCCCCAGCATTTT.

The V call is TRBV9, the J call TRBJ1-1; perhaps TRBD1 as D (5 bases). Germline loops: CDR1 SGDLS, CDR2 YYNGEE. This CDR3 spans 16 amino acids. The V gene lost 3 bases and the J gene lost 0 bases, with 15 bases spanning the gap. The DNA for the CDR3 is TGTGCCAGCAGCGGACTCCATGCGGGGGTGAACACTGAAGCTTTCTTT. This gives the protein CASSGLHAGVNTEAFF.

This chain joins TRBV12-3 or TRBV12-4 and TRBJ1-2; no definite D call. The CDR3 totals 12 residues. V dropped 7 bases and J dropped 4 bases, with 10 bases sitting between them. The CDR3, as DNA: TGTGCCAGCACCTCCTACGGCTATGGCTACACCTTC. Protein: CASTSYGYGYTF.

The V and J genes are TRBV5-1 and TRBJ2-3; 10 bases match TRBD2. CDR1 and CDR2 from the germline V gene are SGHRS and YFSETQ. Trimming removed 5 bases from V and 0 bases from J; junction bases left unmatched: 6. This CDR3 has 16 residues. The CDR3 nucleotides are TGCGCCAGCAGGTCGGGACTAGCGCCAAGCACAGATACGCAGTATTTT. Its translation is CASRSGLAPSTDTQYF.

This clone has only a few counts. V is TRBV25-1 and J is TRBJ1-1; 7 bases match TRBD1. Germline V gives CDR1 MGHDK, CDR2 SYGVNS. This CDR3 has 13 amino acids. Trimming took 2 bases from V and 6 from J; bases not matched to a gene: 3. CDR3 in DNA: TGTGCCAGCAGTGAAACAGGGGAGGCTGAAGCTTTCTTT. Translating gives CASSETGEAEAFF.

The rearrangement joins TRBV11-2 to TRBJ1-1, with no clear D. Germline values: CDR1 SGHAT, CDR2 FQNNGV. V shed 8 bases and J shed 4 bases, with 11 bases lying between them. The CDR3 covers 12 residues. The CDR3 DNA is TGTGCCAGCCAGTCCGGTAGCACTGAAGCTTTCTTT. This encodes CASQSGSTEAFF.

The chain links TRBV6-2 or TRBV6-3 to TRBJ1-2; a possible D gene is TRBD1 (6 bases). CDR1 MNHEY and CDR2 SVGEGT come from the germline V gene. V dropped 0 bases and J dropped 5 bases, with 10 bases sitting between them. CDR3 length equals 14 residues. The CDR3 region is CASSYSRGGYGYTF. CDR3 DNA sequence: TGTGCCAGCAGTTACTCGAGAGGGGGGTATGGCTACACCTTC.

The chain carries TRBV5-1 and TRBJ2-1; D is perhaps TRBD1 (5 bases). There are 16 residues in the CDR3. Germline loops: CDR1 SGHRS, CDR2 YFSETQ. The V end lost 0 bases, the J end lost 2 bases, and 12 bases lay between the germline ends. The CDR3 is CASSLAAGNPYNEQFF. The CDR3 DNA sequence: TGCGCCAGCAGCTTGGCGGCAGGGAACCCCTACAATGAGCAGTTCTTC.

This clone showed up many times. V gene TRBV2 combines with J gene TRBJ2-7; weak D call: TRBD1 (6 bases). CDR1 and CDR2 (germline): SNHLY, FYNNEI. This CDR3 has 14 amino acids. Trimming shortened V by 6 bases and J by 3 bases, and 15 bases separated the two germline ends. Written as DNA, the CDR3 is TGTGCCAGCAGCCTCACCACAGGGTTCTACGAGCAGTACTTC. The encoded protein is CASSLTTGFYEQYF.

The chain employs TRBV5-1 and TRBJ2-3, with D possibly matching TRBD2 (6 bases). The CDR3 sequence is 14 residues long. Trimming took off 3 bases at V and 0 bases at J, with 8 bases between the two ends. CDR1 and CDR2 (germline): SGHRS, YFSETQ. The CDR3 DNA reads TGCGCCAGCAGCTCGGGGACTAGCACAGATACGCAGTATTTT. Translating gives CASSSGTSTDTQYF. Full variable domain (rest looked up from reference TRBV5-1 and TRBJ2-3): KAGVTQTPRYLIKTRGQQVTLSCSPISGHRSVSWYQQTPGQGLQFLFEYFSETQRNKGNFPGRFSGRQFSNSRSEMNVSTLELGDSALYLCASSSGTSTDTQYFGPGTRLTVL.

V usage is TRBV5-1 and J usage is TRBJ1-6, with no clear D. Between the trimmed V and J ends, which lost 0 bases and 7 bases, there was a span of 11 bases. The CDR3 spans 15 residues. Germline V gene data show CDR1 as SGHRS and CDR2 as YFSETQ. CDR3 amino acids: CASSLDRAPNSPLHF. In nucleotides, the CDR3 is TGCGCCAGCAGCTTGGACCGGGCCCCCAATTCACCCCTCCACTTT.

This chain uses TRBV2 with TRBJ1-5; possible D gene TRBD1, 5 bases. The germline V gene has CDR1 SNHLY and CDR2 FYNNEI. V lost 7 bases and J 2 bases, leaving 18 bases between the germline ends. CDR3 length equals 16 residues. The CDR3 here is CASTRGQGGRNQPQHF. The CDR3 coding sequence is TGTGCCAGCACACGGGGTCAGGGTGGGCGCAATCAGCCCCAGCATTTT.

The V and J genes are TRBV28 and TRBJ2-5, with D uncertain. This CDR3 has 14 amino acids. The V gene lost 1 base and the J gene lost 5 bases, with 11 bases spanning the gap. Germline-derived CDR1 and CDR2 are MDHEN and SYDVKM. As DNA, the CDR3 is TGTGCCAGCAGTTTATTCGAAAGGGCGGAGACCCAGTACTTC. Protein product: CASSLFERAETQYF.

The chain employs TRBV11-2 and TRBJ1-1; D unresolved. This CDR3 region has 14 residues. CDR1 and CDR2 (germline): SGHAT, FQNNGV. V shed 2 bases and J shed 2 bases, with 9 bases lying between them. The CDR3 is CASSLLPVNTEAFF. CDR3 nucleotides: TGTGCCAGCAGCTTACTTCCAGTAAACACTGAAGCTTTCTTT.

In DNA form, the CDR3 reads TGCGCCAGCAGTCAATCTGAGGGCCGGAACACTGAAGCTTTCTTT. Residues: CASSQSEGRNTEAFF. The genes are TRBV23-1 and TRBJ1-1, with D hard to call. TRBV23-1 is given ORF status, its function remaining uncertain. V lost 0 bases to trimming and J lost 1 base, with 9 bases between them. The CDR3 is 15 residues long.

CDR3 sequence reads: CASSILQGLRQPQHF. CDR3 DNA: TGTGCCAGTAGTATCCTACAGGGGTTACGGCAGCCCCAGCATTTT. The genes are TRBV19 and TRBJ1-5; 7 nucleotides match TRBD1. In germline, CDR1 is LNHDA, CDR2 SQIVND (reference sequence). The CDR3 is 15 amino acids. The V gene end was trimmed by 3 bases and the J gene end by 7 bases; junction bases not matched to a gene: 9.

The CDR3 reads CASSLVDRAYGYTF. The CDR3 DNA reads TGTGCCAGCAGCTTGGTGGACAGAGCATATGGCTACACCTTC. The chain recombines TRBV5-4 with TRBJ1-2; maybe TRBD1 (6 bases). Per the germline V gene, CDR1 is SGHNT and CDR2 is YYREEE (reference sequence). The CDR3 totals 14 residues. Trimming left V 0 bases short and J 5 bases short, with 11 bases between.

The V and J genes are TRBV27 and TRBJ2-7, with TRBD1 matching 9 bases. The length of the CDR3 is 17 residues. V lost 0 bases and J lost 6; bases outside the gene matches: 12. The germline V gene has CDR1 MNHEY and CDR2 SMNVEV (reference sequence). CDR3 protein: CASSLSRPGQGGSEQYF. The CDR3 bases are TGTGCCAGCAGTTTATCCAGGCCGGGACAGGGCGGCAGCGAGCAGTACTTC.

DNA for the CDR3: TGTGCCAGCAGGAAACAGGGGGCTGAAGCTTTCTTT. Protein sequence: CASRKQGAEAFF. The rearrangement links TRBV2 to TRBJ1-1, with 8 bases fitting TRBD1. The CDR3 sequence is 12 residues long. Trimming took 6 bases from V and 6 from J; bases not matched to a gene: 3. The V gene's germline CDR1 is SNHLY and CDR2 FYNNEI.

The chain recombines TRBV27 with TRBJ1-1; 9 bases are a match to TRBD1. Germline V gene sequence: CDR1 MNHEY, CDR2 SMNVEV (reference sequence). The V gene end was trimmed by 5 bases and the J gene end by 1 base; junction bases not matched to a gene: 5. This CDR3 has 15 amino acids. The CDR3 nucleotides are TGTGCCAGCAGTCCGGAGGGACAGGGGAACACTGAAGCTTTCTTT. Translation gives CASSPEGQGNTEAFF.

This sequence joins TRBV19 and TRBJ1-1; no reliable D call. This CDR3 region has 14 residues. V lost 3 bases to trimming and J lost 3 bases, with 11 bases between them. Looked up from germline, CDR1 is LNHDA and CDR2 is SQIVND (reference sequence). The CDR3 DNA sequence: TGTGCCAGTAGTATGGGCGGCTTAGACACTGAAGCTTTCTTT. It translates to CASSMGGLDTEAFF.

The V call is TRBV6-2 or TRBV6-3, the J call TRBJ2-2, with 12 positions matching TRBD2. Germline CDR1 is MNHEY and CDR2 is SVGEGT. The V segment lost 2 bases and the J segment 4 bases; nucleotides outside the gene matches: 8. The CDR3 spans 18 residues. The CDR3 region is CASSYGLAGGPGTGELFF. The CDR3, as DNA: TGTGCCAGCAGTTACGGGCTAGCGGGAGGGCCGGGCACCGGGGAGCTGTTTTTT.